These 31 T cell receptor beta chains originate from one sample sequenced in a study of blood T cell repertoires in COVID-19. Repertoires were generated with immunoSEQ multiplex PCR, while TCRdb's copy carries only in-frame clones and drops some. The table records tens of thousands of clones, roughly 80% of them present only once. The specimen sequenced was peripheral blood. The receptors were sampled from a man aged 50-59 years with acute or convalescent COVID-19.

The J gene is TRBJ2-7, the V gene TRBV16, with unresolved D. This CDR3 spans 13 amino acids. CDR1 and CDR2 (germline): KGHSY, FQNENV. V was pared by 3 bases and J by 2 bases, with 8 bases between. The CDR3 spells CASSHSSTYEQYF. CDR3 nucleotide sequence: TGTGCCAGCAGCCATTCATCTACCTACGAGCAGTACTTC.

This chain joins TRBV9 and TRBJ2-1, with TRBD2 identical over 10 bases. Losses at the gene ends were 3 bases for V and 7 bases for J; bases not matched to a gene: 13. The CDR3 runs to 17 residues. The germline gives CDR1 SGDLS, CDR2 YYNGEE. CDR3 in amino acids: CASSAGLAEVAVNEQFF. DNA of the CDR3: TGTGCCAGCAGCGCCGGACTAGCGGAAGTAGCGGTGAATGAGCAGTTCTTC.

The chain uses TRBV28 and TRBJ1-1; TRBD1 matches 7 bases. The CDR3 runs 16 residues. V gave up 5 bases and J gave up 8 bases; unmatched junction bases: 17. From germline, CDR1 is MDHEN and CDR2 SYDVKM. The CDR3 region has the DNA TGTGCCAGCAGTCCCCGAGGGACAGCCCACAGGTCGGAAGCTTTCTTT. This sequence encodes CASSPRGTAHRSEAFF.

This clone was detected only a few times. This chain uses TRBV7-3 with TRBJ1-6; D is perhaps TRBD1 (6 bases). The CDR3 runs 15 residues. Germline V gene sequence: CDR1 SGHTA, CDR2 FQGTGA. Trimming removed 1 base at V and 7 bases at J, with 11 bases between. The CDR3 nucleotides are TGTGCCAGCAGCTTAATGGGGGGGCCGAATTCACCCCTCCACTTT. Its protein product is CASSLMGGPNSPLHF.

The chain joins TRBV3-1 (or the pseudogene TRBV3-2) to TRBJ1-4; D gene ambiguous. The CDR3 loop spans 14 amino acids. V was cut by 1 base and J by 4 bases, with 7 bases left in between. Germline V gene sequence: CDR1 LGHDT, CDR2 YNNKEL (reference sequence). The CDR3 is CASSQVNSNEKLFF. The CDR3 region has the DNA TGTGCCAGCAGCCAAGTCAACAGTAATGAAAAACTGTTTTTT.

This chain uses TRBV7-9 with TRBJ2-4; 9 bases line up with TRBD1. The CDR3 is made up of 14 amino acids. The V segment lost 3 bases and the J segment 5 bases; nucleotides outside the gene matches: 2. The germline V gene encodes CDR1 SEHNR and CDR2 FQNEAQ (reference sequence). In nucleotides, the CDR3 is TGTGCCAGCAGCTTTTGGGACAGGGAAAACATTCAGTACTTC. Protein sequence: CASSFWDRENIQYF.

The chain recombines TRBV3-1 (or the pseudogene TRBV3-2) with TRBJ2-3; 8 bases agree with TRBD2. The CDR3 is 14 amino acids. CDR1 is LGHDT, CDR2 YNNKEL, per germline (reference sequence). V dropped 3 bases and J dropped 3; count of bases not matched to a gene: 2. CDR3 region: CASSQASGTDTQYF. As DNA, the CDR3 is TGTGCCAGCAGCCAGGCTAGCGGGACAGATACGCAGTATTTT.

In this sample, this clone turned up a few times. The chain joins TRBV7-8 to TRBJ2-3; TRBD2 is a possible D gene (6 bases). Germline CDR1 reads SGHVS; CDR2 reads FQNEAQ. Trimming took 4 bases from V and 1 from J, leaving 15 bases between them. The CDR3 is made up of 16 amino acids. The CDR3 DNA reads as TGTGCCAGCAGCTCCCGGGAAGGGAGGCGCACAGATACGCAGTATTTT. Its translation is CASSSREGRRTDTQYF.

The V and J genes are TRBV28 and TRBJ2-1, with D possibly TRBD2 on 6 matching bases. The V gene lost 5 bases and the J gene lost 6 bases, with 20 bases spanning the gap. The CDR3 is made up of 16 amino acids. Germline CDR1 is MDHEN and CDR2 is SYDVKM. The CDR3 here is CASSQVSGRRFNEQFF. CDR3 bases: TGTGCCAGCAGTCAAGTTAGCGGACGTCGGTTCAATGAGCAGTTCTTC.

V and J are TRBV7-2 and TRBJ2-5; TRBD2 agrees at 8 bases. From germline, CDR1 is SGHTA and CDR2 FQGNSA. The CDR3 loop spans 17 amino acids. The trim removed 2 bases at V and 9 bases at J, leaving 17 bases unmatched. CDR3 in amino acids: CASSLHGTRRLRGSQYF. The CDR3 region has the DNA TGTGCCAGCAGCTTACACGGGACTAGGCGTCTACGAGGGTCCCAGTACTTC.

This chain connects TRBV5-1 to TRBJ2-3, with 11 positions matching TRBD2. In germline, CDR1 is SGHRS, CDR2 YFSETQ. The V and J ends lost 1 base and 6 bases, in that order; junction bases with no gene match: 7. The CDR3 extends over 16 amino acids. CDR3 loop: CASSLNSGGAWDTQYF. CDR3 coding DNA: TGCGCCAGCAGCTTGAATAGCGGGGGGGCCTGGGATACGCAGTATTTT.

The gene calls are TRBV5-1 and TRBJ1-2, with a possible D match to TRBD1 (6 bases). The germline gives CDR1 SGHRS, CDR2 YFSETQ. This CDR3 contains 15 residues. V lost 4 bases, J lost 4 bases, and 17 bases lay in between. The CDR3 loop reads CASSPRGGATYGYTF. CDR3 nucleotide sequence: TGCGCCAGCAGCCCGCGGGGGGGGGCTACCTATGGCTACACCTTC.

The chain uses TRBV5-5 and TRBJ1-6, with D perhaps matching TRBD1 (6 bases). V lost 4 bases, J lost 7 bases, and 15 bases lay in between. The CDR3 has 15 amino acids. CDR1 and CDR2 from the germline V gene are SGHKS and YYEKEE (reference sequence). CDR3 coding DNA: TGTGCCAGCAGCCAGAGTCGGACAGAGAATTCACCCCTCCACTTT. It yields the protein CASSQSRTENSPLHF.

The chain combines TRBV24-1 with TRBJ2-3; D gene ambiguous. V lost 2 bases and J lost 5, with 13 bases in between. This CDR3 is 15 amino acids long. Germline assignment: CDR1 KGHDR and CDR2 SFDVKD. CDR3 nucleotides: TGTGCCACCAGTGATTCCTACGCGGAAGAAGATACGCAGTATTTT. Its protein product is CATSDSYAEEDTQYF.

This chain uses TRBV28 with TRBJ1-1, with a weak D call TRBD1 (6 bases). The V end lost 5 bases, the J end lost 3 bases, and 10 bases lay between the germline ends. Looked up from germline, CDR1 is MDHEN and CDR2 is SYDVKM. The CDR3 contains 13 residues. Here the CDR3 DNA reads TGTGCCAGCAGTCTACAGGGTGACACTGAAGCTTTCTTT. Protein product: CASSLQGDTEAFF.

The V gene is TRBV12-3 or TRBV12-4, the J gene TRBJ1-4; no reliable D call. V was shortened by 6 bases and J by 8 bases, with 10 bases between the two germline ends. The CDR3 has 12 amino acids. This CDR3 is CASSRAEEKLFF. The CDR3 bases are TGTGCCAGCAGCCGCGCGGAAGAAAAACTGTTTTTT.

The chain has TRBV5-5 and TRBJ2-3, with D possibly TRBD1 on 6 matching bases. There are 15 residues in the CDR3. The germline V gene has CDR1 SGHKS and CDR2 YYEKEE (reference sequence). V shed 0 bases and J shed 7 bases, with 15 bases lying between them. The CDR3 region has the DNA TGTGCCAGCAGCTTGGGTTCAGGGGAGAGGAATACGCAGTATTTT. Its protein product is CASSLGSGERNTQYF. The full variable domain, its missing parts supplied by reference TRBV5-5 and TRBJ2-3, is DAGVTQSPTHLIKTRGQQVTLRCSPISGHKSVSWYQQVLGQGPQFIFQYYEKEERGRGNFPDRFSARQFPNYSSELNVNALLLGDSALYLCASSLGSGERNTQYFGPGTRLTVL.

The chain has TRBV28 and TRBJ2-5, with TRBD1 identical over 10 bases. The V gene end was trimmed by 11 bases and the J gene end by 3 bases; junction bases not matched to a gene: 9. This CDR3 contains 14 residues. Germline values: CDR1 MDHEN, CDR2 SYDVKM. CDR3: CAGRRDRGKETQYF. The CDR3 region has the DNA TGTGCCGGCCGCCGGGACAGGGGAAAAGAGACCCAGTACTTC.

The rearrangement links TRBV28 to TRBJ1-1; possible D gene TRBD1, 6 bases. Germline V lookup: CDR1 MDHEN, CDR2 SYDVKM. The length of the CDR3 is 12 residues. V gave up 6 bases and J gave up 11 bases, with 16 bases separating them. CDR3 protein: CASSAMTGLAFF. The CDR3 bases are TGTGCCAGCAGCGCCATGACAGGTCTTGCTTTCTTT.

The CDR3 region has the DNA TGCGCCAGCAGCTTGATTGGGACAGGGATCGATGGCTACACCTTC. Its protein is CASSLIGTGIDGYTF. This chain links TRBV5-1 with TRBJ1-2, with 9 bases aligning to TRBD1. Germline trimming cut 1 base from V and 6 bases from J; bases unmatched to any gene: 7. CDR1 is SGHRS and CDR2 is YFSETQ in the germline V gene. This CDR3 has 15 residues. Full variable domain (missing parts from reference TRBV5-1 and TRBJ1-2): KAGVTQTPRYLIKTRGQQVTLSCSPISGHRSVSWYQQTPGQGLQFLFEYFSETQRNKGNFPGRFSGRQFSNSRSEMNVSTLELGDSALYLCASSLIGTGIDGYTFGSGTRLTVV.

The gene calls are TRBV12-5 and TRBJ2-1, with TRBD2 matching over 7 bases. Germline V CDR1 and CDR2: LGHNT, FRNRAP. The CDR3 covers 15 residues. V was clipped by 4 bases and J by 8 bases; unmatched bases: 11. CDR3 in DNA: TGTGCTAGTGGTTGGGACGGACTAGTTGGGGATGAGCAGTTCTTC. Translating it yields CASGWDGLVGDEQFF.

The genes are TRBV20-1 and TRBJ1-1; D uncertain. Germline V gene data show CDR1 as DFQATT and CDR2 as SNEGSKA (reference sequence). This CDR3 region has 11 residues. The germline V and J ends were trimmed by 8 bases and 7 bases, with 14 bases remaining between them. The DNA for the CDR3 is TGCAGTCCCAAAACCACATATGAAGCTTTCTTT. Translating it yields CSPKTTYEAFF.

V and J are TRBV4-2 and TRBJ2-7, with a weak D call TRBD1 (6 bases). Trimming pared 3 bases from V and 0 bases from J, leaving 15 bases between. Germline values: CDR1 LGHNA, CDR2 YNFKEQ. The CDR3 runs to 16 residues. The CDR3 reads CASSQSRGRSSYEQYF. CDR3 sequence (DNA): TGTGCCAGCAGCCAGTCCAGGGGCCGGAGCTCCTACGAGCAGTACTTC.

The chain carries TRBV7-3 and TRBJ2-1, with 9 bases matching TRBD1. With V trimmed by 5 bases and J by 7 bases, 6 bases remained unmatched. There are 14 residues in the CDR3. Per the germline V gene, CDR1 is SGHTA and CDR2 is FQGTGA. In DNA, the CDR3 is TGTGCCAGCAGCACCCCACAGGGGGCGAATGAGCAGTTCTTC. Translation gives CASSTPQGANEQFF.

The chain uses TRBV19 and TRBJ2-1; 10 bases line up with TRBD2. The CDR3 covers 15 residues. Germline V gene data show CDR1 as LNHDA and CDR2 as SQIVND (reference sequence). The V gene end was trimmed by 4 bases and the J gene end by 8 bases; junction bases not matched to a gene: 8. CDR3 residues: CASSKSSGGAYEQFF. CDR3 in DNA: TGTGCCAGTAGTAAATCAAGCGGGGGGGCCTATGAGCAGTTCTTC.

J is TRBJ1-1 and V is TRBV9; TRBD1 agrees at 8 bases. The CDR3 consists of 13 residues. The J segment lost 6 bases and the V segment lost 4 bases, leaving 5 bases of the junction unmatched. Germline values: CDR1 SGDLS, CDR2 YYNGEE. The CDR3 region is CASSSRQGSEAFF. The DNA for the CDR3 is TGTGCCAGCAGCTCCCGACAGGGGTCTGAAGCTTTCTTT.

The J gene is TRBJ2-7, the V gene TRBV15, with 8 bases matching TRBD2. With 0 bases clipped from V and 0 bases from J, the junction kept 4 bases outside the gene matches. Germline V CDR1 and CDR2: LNHNV, YYDKDF (reference sequence). The CDR3 totals 16 residues. The CDR3, as DNA: TGTGCCACCAGCAGAGATGCTAGCGGGTTCTCCTACGAGCAGTACTTC. Its protein is CATSRDASGFSYEQYF.

This chain connects TRBV12-3 or TRBV12-4 to TRBJ2-5; TRBD1 is a possible D gene (5 bases). V lost 3 bases to trimming and J lost 3 bases, with 8 bases between them. The CDR3 extends over 13 amino acids. CDR3 protein: CASSLGLKETQYF. The CDR3 coding sequence is TGTGCCAGCAGTTTGGGGCTTAAAGAGACCCAGTACTTC.

The rearrangement links TRBV12-3 or TRBV12-4 to TRBJ2-7; 8 nucleotides agree with TRBD1. Unmatched junction bases numbered 5, after V lost 6 bases and J lost 4 bases. The CDR3 is made up of 13 amino acids. Here the CDR3 reads CASSPRGQYEQYF. The CDR3 nucleotides read TGTGCCAGCAGCCCCAGGGGGCAATACGAGCAGTACTTC.

This clone has a handful of counts. The chain recombines TRBV3-1 (or the pseudogene TRBV3-2) with TRBJ1-6; TRBD1 matches 8 bases. CDR1 and CDR2 from the germline V gene are LGHDT and YNNKEL (reference sequence). This CDR3 is built from 13 residues. J lost 6 bases, V lost 7 bases, and 2 bases had no gene match. CDR3 sequence: CASNGQGNSPLHF. The CDR3 DNA reads TGTGCCAGCAACGGACAGGGTAATTCACCCCTCCACTTT.

This clone was observed a handful of times. The V call is TRBV9, the J call TRBJ1-2; D gene unclear. Trimming took 4 bases from V and 8 from J, leaving 12 bases between them. The CDR3 has 12 residues. Germline loops: CDR1 SGDLS, CDR2 YYNGEE. In nucleotides, the CDR3 is TGTGCCAGCAGCTTCGGGGTTCGGGGCTACACCTTC. This encodes CASSFGVRGYTF. The complete variable domain, with remaining parts taken from reference TRBV9 and TRBJ1-2, reads DSGVTQTPKHLITATGQRVTLRCSPRSGDLSVYWYQQSLDQGLQFLIQYYNGEERAKGNILERFSAQQFPDLHSELNLSSLELGDSALYFCASSFGVRGYTFGSGTRLTVV.